The source of this T cell receptor beta chain is a study of spatial heterogeneity in lung cancer. Turning to the study itself: Alpha-chain sequences were detected in numbers that were consistently lower than beta-chain sequences.

The time point: sample taken at primary tumor resection. Donation came from 70 or so patients with untreated early-stage non-small cell lung cancer. Study-wide results and caveats: Expanded tumor TCRs that were ubiquitous appeared in blood more at resection than follow-up.

There are 13 residues in the CDR3. The V end lost 6 bases, the J end lost 7 bases, and 12 bases lay between the germline ends. TCR cDNA molecules each had a unique molecular identifier. Using its own MiXCR run on the 5' RACE reads, TCRdb lists one record per CDR3 protein. The sample records fewer than 25,000 distinct CDR3 sequences, 2.5% to 4% being singletons. In this sample, this clonotype turned up a few times. What it recognizes is unknown. The sequenced sample was PBMCs, obtained at surgery. V and J are TRBV12-3 or TRBV12-4 and TRBJ1-4; no definite D call. This receptor was identified in a female donor with early-stage non-small cell lung cancer. The CDR3 reads CASSTGRGEKLFF. DNA for the CDR3: TGTGCCAGCAGCACGGGGAGAGGTGAAAAACTGTTTTTT.